The present T cell receptor (beta chain) was sequenced within a study of T cells of healthy individuals. MiXCR was run by TCRdb on the 5' RACE reads, yielding one entry per CDR3 protein. The sample lists approximately 52,000 distinct CDR3 sequences; approximately 14% were seen once. Germline CDR1 MGHDK, CDR2 SYGVNS. The V end was cut by 7 bases, the J end by 3 bases, with 12 bases between. The CDR3 runs 13 residues. There are many counts of this clonotype. The chain is built from TRBV25-1 and TRBJ1-2; D call uncertain. The origin of this receptor is a human donor in good health. This chain's CDR3 is CASMSDTDYGYTF. The CDR3 coding sequence is TGTGCCAGCATGAGCGACACGGACTATGGCTACACCTTC.